Sequencing of this T cell receptor (beta chain) was carried out in a study of T cell changes during pregnancy in multiple sclerosis. The data were produced by immunoSEQ multiplex PCR, yet TCRdb's version contains in-frame clones alone and is incomplete. Among 40,000 to 60,000 clones listed, 85% to 90% were seen once. The CDR3 contains 14 residues. Germline V gene data show CDR1 as ENHRY and CDR2 as SYGVKD. V shed 2 bases and J shed 0 bases, with 6 bases lying between them. This clone was picked up one time. The sample here was peripheral blood, taken in the first trimester of pregnancy. This chain links TRBV10-3 with TRBJ2-3; TRBD1 might be the D (5 bases). The receptor was derived from a female donor in good health, enrolled as a control in a pregnancy study. The CDR3 DNA reads TGTGCCATCAGTGAGGGGGCTAGCACAGATACGCAGTATTTT. Protein: CAISEGASTDTQYF.